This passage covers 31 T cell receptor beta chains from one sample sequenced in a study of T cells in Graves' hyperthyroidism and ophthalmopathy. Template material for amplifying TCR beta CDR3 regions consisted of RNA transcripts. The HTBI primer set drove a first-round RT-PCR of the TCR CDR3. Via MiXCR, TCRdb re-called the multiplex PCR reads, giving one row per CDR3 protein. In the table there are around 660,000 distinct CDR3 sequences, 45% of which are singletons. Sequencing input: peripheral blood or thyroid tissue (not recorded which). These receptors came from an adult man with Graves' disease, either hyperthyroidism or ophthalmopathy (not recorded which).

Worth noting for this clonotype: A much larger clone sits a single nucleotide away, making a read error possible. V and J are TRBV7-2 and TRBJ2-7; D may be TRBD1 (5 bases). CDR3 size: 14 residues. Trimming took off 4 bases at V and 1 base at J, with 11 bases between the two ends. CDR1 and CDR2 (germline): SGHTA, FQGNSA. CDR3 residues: CASSSRQKSYEQYF. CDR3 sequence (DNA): TGTGCCAGCAGCTCGAGACAGAAATCCTACGAGCAGTACTTC.

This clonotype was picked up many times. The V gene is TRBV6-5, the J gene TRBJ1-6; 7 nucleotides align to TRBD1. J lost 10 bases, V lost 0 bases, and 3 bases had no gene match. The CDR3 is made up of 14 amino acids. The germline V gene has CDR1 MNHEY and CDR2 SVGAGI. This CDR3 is CASSYSTTGSPLHF. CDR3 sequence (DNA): TGTGCCAGCAGTTACTCAACGACAGGGTCACCCCTCCACTTT.

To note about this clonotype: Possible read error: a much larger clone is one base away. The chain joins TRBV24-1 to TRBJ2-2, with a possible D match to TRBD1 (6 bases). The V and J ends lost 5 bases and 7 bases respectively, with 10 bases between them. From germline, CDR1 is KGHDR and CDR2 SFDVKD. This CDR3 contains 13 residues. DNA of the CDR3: TGTGCCACCAGTGGGGGGCCTGGCGGGGAGCTGTTTTTT. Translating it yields CATSGGPGGELFF.

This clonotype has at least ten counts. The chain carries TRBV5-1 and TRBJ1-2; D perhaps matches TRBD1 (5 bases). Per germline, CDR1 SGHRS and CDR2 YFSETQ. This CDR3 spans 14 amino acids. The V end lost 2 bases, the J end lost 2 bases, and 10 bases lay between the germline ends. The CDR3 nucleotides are TGCGCCAGCAGCTTAACAGGCGCCAACTATGGCTACACCTTC. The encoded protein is CASSLTGANYGYTF.

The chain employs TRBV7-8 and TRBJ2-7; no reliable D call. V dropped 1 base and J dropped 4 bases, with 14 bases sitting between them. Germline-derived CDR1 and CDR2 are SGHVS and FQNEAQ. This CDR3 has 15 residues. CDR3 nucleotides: TGTGCCAGCAGCTTAGACGCGAGTTCCCTATACGAGCAGTACTTC. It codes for CASSLDASSLYEQYF.

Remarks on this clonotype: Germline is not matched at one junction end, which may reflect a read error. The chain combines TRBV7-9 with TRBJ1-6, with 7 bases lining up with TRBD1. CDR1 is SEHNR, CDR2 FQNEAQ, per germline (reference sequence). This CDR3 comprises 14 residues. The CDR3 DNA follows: TGCGCCAGCAGCCGGGGGCAGGGGGTTTCACCCCTCCACTTT. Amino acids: CASSRGQGVSPLHF.

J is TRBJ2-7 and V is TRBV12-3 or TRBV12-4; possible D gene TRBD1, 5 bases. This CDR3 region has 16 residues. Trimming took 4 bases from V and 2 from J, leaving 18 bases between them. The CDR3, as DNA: TGTGCCAGCAGTTACTCGAACCTGGACATAACCTACGAGCAGTACTTC. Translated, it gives CASSYSNLDITYEQYF.

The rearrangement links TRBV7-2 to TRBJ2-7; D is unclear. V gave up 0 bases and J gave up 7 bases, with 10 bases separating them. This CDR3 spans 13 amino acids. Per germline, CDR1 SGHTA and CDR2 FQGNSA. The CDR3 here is CASSLAGSREQYF. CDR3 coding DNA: TGTGCCAGCAGCTTAGCAGGGTCCCGAGAGCAGTACTTC.

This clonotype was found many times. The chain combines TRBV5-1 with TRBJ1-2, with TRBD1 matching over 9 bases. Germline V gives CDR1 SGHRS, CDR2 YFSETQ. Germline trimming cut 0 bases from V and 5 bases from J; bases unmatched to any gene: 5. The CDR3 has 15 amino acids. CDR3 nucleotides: TGCGCCAGCAGCTTGGACAGGGGGCGCCGATATGGCTACACCTTC. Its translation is CASSLDRGRRYGYTF.

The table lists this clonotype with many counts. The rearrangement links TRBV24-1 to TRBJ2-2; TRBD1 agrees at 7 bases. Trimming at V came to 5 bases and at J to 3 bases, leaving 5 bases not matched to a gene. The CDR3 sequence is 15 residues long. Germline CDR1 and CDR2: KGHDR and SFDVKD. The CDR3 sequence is CATSGPGQHTGELFF. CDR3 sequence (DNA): TGTGCCACCAGTGGTCCGGGACAGCACACCGGGGAGCTGTTTTTT.

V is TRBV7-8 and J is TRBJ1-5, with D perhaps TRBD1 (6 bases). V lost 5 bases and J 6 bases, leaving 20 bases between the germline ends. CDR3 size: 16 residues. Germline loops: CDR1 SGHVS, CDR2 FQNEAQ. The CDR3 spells CASSLGLAETGQPQHF. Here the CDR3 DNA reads TGTGCCAGCAGCCTCGGACTAGCGGAGACAGGTCAGCCCCAGCATTTT.

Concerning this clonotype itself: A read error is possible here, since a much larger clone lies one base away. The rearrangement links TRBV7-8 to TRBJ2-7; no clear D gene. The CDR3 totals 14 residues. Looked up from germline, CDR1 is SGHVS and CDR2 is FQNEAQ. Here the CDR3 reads CASSQEYNSYERYF. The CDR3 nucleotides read TGTGCCAGCAGCCAGGAGTACAACTCCTACGAGCGGTACTTC.

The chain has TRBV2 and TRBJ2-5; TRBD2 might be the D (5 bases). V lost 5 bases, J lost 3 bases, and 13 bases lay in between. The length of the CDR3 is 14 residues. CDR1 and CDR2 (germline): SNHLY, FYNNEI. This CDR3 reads CASSYYAGKETQYF. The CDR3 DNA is TGTGCCAGCAGTTATTATGCGGGTAAAGAGACCCAGTACTTC.

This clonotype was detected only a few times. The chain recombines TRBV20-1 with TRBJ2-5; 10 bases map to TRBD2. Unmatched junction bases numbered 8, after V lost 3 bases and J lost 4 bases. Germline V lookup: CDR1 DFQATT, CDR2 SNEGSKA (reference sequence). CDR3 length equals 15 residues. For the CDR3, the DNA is TGCAGTGCTAGTCGCCTAGCGGGGGATTTAGAGACCCAGTACTTC. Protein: CSASRLAGDLETQYF.

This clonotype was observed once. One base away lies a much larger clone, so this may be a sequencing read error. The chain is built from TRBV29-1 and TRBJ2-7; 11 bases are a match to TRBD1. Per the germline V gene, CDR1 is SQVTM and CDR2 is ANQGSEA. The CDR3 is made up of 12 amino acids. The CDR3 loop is CSGGQGVDERYF. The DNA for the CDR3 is TGCAGCGGGGGACAGGGGGTTGACGAGCGGTACTTC.

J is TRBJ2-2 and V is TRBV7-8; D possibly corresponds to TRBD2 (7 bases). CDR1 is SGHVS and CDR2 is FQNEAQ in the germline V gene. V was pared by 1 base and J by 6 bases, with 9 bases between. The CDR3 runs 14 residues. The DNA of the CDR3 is TGTGCCAGCAGCTTAGGCGGGGGCCCCGGGGAGCTGTTTTTT. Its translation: CASSLGGGPGELFF.

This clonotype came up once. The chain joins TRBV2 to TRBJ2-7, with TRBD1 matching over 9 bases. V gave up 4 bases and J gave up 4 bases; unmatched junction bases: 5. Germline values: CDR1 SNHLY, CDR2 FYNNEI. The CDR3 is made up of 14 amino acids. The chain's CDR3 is CASSGDRAIYEQYF. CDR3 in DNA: TGTGCCAGCAGTGGGGACAGGGCCATTTACGAGCAGTACTTC. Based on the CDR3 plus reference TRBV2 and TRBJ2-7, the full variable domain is EPEVTQTPSHQVTQMGQEVILRCVPISNHLYFYWYRQILGQKVEFLVSFYNNEISEKSEIFDDQFSVERPDGSNFTLKIRSTKLEDSAMYFCASSGDRAIYEQYFGPGTRLTVT.

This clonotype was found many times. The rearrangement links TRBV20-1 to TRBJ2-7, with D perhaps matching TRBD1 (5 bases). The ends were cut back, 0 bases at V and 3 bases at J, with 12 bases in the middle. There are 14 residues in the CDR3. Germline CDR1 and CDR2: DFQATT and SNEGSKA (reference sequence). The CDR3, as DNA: TGCAGTGCTAGAGACCTAAACCAGGGCTACGAGCAGTACTTC. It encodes CSARDLNQGYEQYF.

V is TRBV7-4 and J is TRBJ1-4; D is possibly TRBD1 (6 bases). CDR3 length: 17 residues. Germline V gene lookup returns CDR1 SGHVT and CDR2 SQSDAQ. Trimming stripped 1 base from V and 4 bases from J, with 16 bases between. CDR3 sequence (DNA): TGTGCCAGCAGCTTAGGTGCGACAGGACCACATAATGAAAAACTGTTTTTT. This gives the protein CASSLGATGPHNEKLFF.

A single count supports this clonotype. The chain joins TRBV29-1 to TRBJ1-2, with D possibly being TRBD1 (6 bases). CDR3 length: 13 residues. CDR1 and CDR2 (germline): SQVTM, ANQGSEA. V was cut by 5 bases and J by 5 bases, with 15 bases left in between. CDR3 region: CSVRRGDAYGYTF. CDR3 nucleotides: TGCAGCGTTAGGAGGGGGGACGCTTATGGCTACACCTTC.

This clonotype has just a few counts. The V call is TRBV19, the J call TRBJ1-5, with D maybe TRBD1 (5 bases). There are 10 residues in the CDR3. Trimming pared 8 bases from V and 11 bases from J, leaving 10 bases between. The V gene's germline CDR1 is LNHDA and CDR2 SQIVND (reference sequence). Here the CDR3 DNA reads TGTGCCAGTTGGGGGAGGACCCAGCATTTT. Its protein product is CASWGRTQHF.

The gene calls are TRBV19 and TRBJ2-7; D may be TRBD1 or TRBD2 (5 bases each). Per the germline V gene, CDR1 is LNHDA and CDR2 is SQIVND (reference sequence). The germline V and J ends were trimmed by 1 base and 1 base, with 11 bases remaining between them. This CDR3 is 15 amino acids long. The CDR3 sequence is CASSIGPGRSYEQYF. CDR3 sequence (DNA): TGTGCCAGTAGTATAGGCCCGGGACGGTCCTACGAGCAGTACTTC. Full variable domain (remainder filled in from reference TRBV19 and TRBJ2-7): DGGITQSPKYLFRKEGQNVTLSCEQNLNHDAMYWYRQDPGQGLRLIYYSQIVNDFQKGDIAEGYSVSREKKESFPLTVTSAQKNPTAFYLCASSIGPGRSYEQYFGPGTRLTVT.

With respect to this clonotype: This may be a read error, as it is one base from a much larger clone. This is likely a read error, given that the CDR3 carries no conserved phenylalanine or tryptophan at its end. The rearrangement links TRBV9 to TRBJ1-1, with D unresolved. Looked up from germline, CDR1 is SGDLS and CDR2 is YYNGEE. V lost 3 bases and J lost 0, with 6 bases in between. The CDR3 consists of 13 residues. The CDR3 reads CASSAVMNTEAFS. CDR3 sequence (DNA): TGTGCCAGCAGCGCGGTAATGAACACTGAAGCTTTCTCT.

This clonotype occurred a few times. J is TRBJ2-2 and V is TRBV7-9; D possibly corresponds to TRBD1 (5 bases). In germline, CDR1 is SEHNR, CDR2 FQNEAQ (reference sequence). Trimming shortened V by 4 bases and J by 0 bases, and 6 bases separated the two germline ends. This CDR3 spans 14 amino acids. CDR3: CASSWGPNTGELFF. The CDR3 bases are TGTGCCAGCAGCTGGGGCCCGAACACCGGGGAGCTGTTTTTT.

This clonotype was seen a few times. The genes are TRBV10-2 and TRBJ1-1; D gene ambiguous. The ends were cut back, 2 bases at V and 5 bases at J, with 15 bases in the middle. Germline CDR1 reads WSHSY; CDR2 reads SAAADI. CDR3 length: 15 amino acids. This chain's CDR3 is CASSEQVLVGTEAFF. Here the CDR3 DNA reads TGCGCCAGCAGTGAGCAGGTCTTGGTCGGTACTGAAGCTTTCTTT.

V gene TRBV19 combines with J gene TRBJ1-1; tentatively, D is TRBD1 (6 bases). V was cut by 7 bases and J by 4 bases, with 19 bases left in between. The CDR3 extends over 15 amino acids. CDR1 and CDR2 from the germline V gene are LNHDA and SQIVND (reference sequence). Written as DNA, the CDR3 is TGTGCCAGTAAAGTGGGGGGCGAGGTAGGCACTGAAGCTTTCTTT. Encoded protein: CASKVGGEVGTEAFF.

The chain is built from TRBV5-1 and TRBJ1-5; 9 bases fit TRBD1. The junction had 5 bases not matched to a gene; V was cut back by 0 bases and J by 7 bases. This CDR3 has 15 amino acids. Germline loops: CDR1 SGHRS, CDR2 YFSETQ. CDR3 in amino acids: CASSLGDREEQPQHF. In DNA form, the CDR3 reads TGCGCCAGCAGCTTGGGGGACAGGGAAGAACAGCCCCAGCATTTT.

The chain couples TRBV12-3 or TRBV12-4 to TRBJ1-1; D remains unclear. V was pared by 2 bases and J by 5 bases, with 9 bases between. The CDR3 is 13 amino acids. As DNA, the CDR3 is TGTGCCAGCAGTTTACCATCGGGGACTGAAGCTTTCTTT. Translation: CASSLPSGTEAFF.

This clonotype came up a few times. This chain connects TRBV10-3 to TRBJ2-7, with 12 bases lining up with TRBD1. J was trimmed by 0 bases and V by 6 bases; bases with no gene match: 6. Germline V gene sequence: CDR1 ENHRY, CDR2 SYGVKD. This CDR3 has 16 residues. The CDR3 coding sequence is TGTGCCATCAGGGGACAGGGGGCGATTGGCTCCTACGAGCAGTACTTC. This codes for CAIRGQGAIGSYEQYF.

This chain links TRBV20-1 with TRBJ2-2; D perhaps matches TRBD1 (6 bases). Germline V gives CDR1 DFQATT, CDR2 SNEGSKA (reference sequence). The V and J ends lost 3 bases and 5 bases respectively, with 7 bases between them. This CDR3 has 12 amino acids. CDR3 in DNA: TGCAGTGCTAGTCAGGGGACCGGGGAGCTGTTTTTT. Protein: CSASQGTGELFF.

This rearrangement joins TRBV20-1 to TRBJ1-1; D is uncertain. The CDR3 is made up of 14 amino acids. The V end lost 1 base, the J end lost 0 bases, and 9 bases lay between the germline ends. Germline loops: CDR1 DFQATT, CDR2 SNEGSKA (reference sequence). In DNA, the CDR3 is TGCAGTGCTAGAGGACTGCCGATGAACACTGAAGCTTTCTTT. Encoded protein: CSARGLPMNTEAFF.